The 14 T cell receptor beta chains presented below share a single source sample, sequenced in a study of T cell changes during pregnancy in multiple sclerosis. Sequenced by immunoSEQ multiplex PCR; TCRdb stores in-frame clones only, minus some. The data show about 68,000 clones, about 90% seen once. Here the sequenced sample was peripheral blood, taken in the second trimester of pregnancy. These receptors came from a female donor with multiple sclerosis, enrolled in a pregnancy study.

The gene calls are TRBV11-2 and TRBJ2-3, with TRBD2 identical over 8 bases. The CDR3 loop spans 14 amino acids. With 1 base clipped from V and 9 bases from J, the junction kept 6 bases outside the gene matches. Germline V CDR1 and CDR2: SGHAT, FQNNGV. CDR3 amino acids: CASSLGDSGVTQYF. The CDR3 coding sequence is TGTGCCAGCAGCTTAGGCGATAGCGGGGTAACGCAGTATTTT.

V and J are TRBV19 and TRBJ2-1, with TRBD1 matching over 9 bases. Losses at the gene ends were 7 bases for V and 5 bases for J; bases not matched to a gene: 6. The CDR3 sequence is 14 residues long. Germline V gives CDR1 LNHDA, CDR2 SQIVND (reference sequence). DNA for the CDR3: TGTGCCAGTATTGACAGGGGGTCGAACAATGAGCAGTTCTTC. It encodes CASIDRGSNNEQFF.

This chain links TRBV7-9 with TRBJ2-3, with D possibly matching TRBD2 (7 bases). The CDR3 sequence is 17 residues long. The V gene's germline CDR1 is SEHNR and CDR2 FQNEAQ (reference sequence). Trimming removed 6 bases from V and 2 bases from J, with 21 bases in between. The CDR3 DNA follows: TGTGCCAGCAGTCTAGCTCGGGGGGCCGTTCTCACAGATACGCAGTATTTT. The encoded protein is CASSLARGAVLTDTQYF.

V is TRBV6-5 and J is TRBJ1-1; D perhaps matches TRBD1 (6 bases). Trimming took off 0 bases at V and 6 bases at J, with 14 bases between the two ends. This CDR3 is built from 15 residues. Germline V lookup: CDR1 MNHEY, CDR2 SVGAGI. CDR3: CASSYSQGVTAEAFF. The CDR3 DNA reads TGTGCCAGCAGTTACTCACAGGGAGTTACGGCTGAAGCTTTCTTT.

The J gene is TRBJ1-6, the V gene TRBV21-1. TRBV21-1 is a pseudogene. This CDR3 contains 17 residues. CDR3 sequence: CASSKWRVLDDNSPLHF. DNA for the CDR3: TGTGCCAGCAGCAAATGGAGAGTTCTCGACGATAATTCACCCCTCCACTTT.

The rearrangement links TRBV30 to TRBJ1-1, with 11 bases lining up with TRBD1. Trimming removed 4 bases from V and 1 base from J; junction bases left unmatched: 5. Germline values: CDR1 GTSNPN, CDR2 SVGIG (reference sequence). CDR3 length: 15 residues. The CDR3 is CAWIRTGGPNTEAFF. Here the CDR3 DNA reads TGTGCCTGGATCCGGACAGGGGGCCCGAACACTGAAGCTTTCTTT. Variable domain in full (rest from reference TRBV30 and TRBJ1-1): SQTIHQWPATLVQPVGSPLSLECTVEGTSNPNLYWYRQAAGRGLQLLFYSVGIGQISSEVPQNLSASRPQDRQFILSSKKLLLSDSGFYLCAWIRTGGPNTEAFFGQGTRLTVV.

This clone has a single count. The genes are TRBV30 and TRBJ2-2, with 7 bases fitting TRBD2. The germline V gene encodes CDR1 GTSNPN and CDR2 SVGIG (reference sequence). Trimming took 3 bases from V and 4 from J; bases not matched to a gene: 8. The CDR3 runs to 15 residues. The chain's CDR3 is CAWRRGGGITGELFF. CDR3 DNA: TGTGCCTGGAGGCGTGGGGGGGGAATCACCGGGGAGCTGTTTTTT.

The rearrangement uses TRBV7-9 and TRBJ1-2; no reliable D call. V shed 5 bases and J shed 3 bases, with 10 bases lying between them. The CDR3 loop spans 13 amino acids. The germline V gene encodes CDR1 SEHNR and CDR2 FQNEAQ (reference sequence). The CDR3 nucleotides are TGTGCCAGCAGCCGGGAAGGCTACTATGGCTACACCTTC. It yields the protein CASSREGYYGYTF. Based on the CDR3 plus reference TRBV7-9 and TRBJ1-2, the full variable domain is DTGVSQNPRHKITKRGQNVTFRCDPISEHNRLYWYRQTLGQGPEFLTYFQNEAQLEKSRLLSDRFSAERPKGSFSTLEIQRTEQGDSAMYLCASSREGYYGYTFGSGTRLTVV.

The CDR3 loop is CASQSDPDSYGYTF. The CDR3 DNA reads as TGTGCCAGCCAATCTGATCCAGACTCCTATGGCTACACCTTC. This chain connects TRBV2 to TRBJ1-2; D uncertain. Germline V gene lookup returns CDR1 SNHLY and CDR2 FYNNEI. This CDR3 is built from 14 residues. The ends were cut back, 8 bases at V and 4 bases at J, with 17 bases in the middle.

In nucleotides, the CDR3 is TGTGCCAGCAGCCCGTCTGCGCAGGGTGGTGGCTACACCTTC. Translation gives CASSPSAQGGGYTF. The rearrangement links TRBV7-3 to TRBJ1-2; D perhaps matches TRBD1 (5 bases). This CDR3 comprises 14 residues. V was pared by 5 bases and J by 7 bases, with 17 bases between. Germline V gene sequence: CDR1 SGHTA, CDR2 FQGTGA.

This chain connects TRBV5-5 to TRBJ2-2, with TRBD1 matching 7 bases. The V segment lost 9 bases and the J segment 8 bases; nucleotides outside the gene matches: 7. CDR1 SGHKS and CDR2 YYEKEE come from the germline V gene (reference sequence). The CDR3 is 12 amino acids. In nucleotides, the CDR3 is TGTGCCACTACAGGGGCCCGAGGGGAGCTGTTTTTT. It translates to CATTGARGELFF. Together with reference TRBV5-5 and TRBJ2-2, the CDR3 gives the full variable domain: DAGVTQSPTHLIKTRGQQVTLRCSPISGHKSVSWYQQVLGQGPQFIFQYYEKEERGRGNFPDRFSARQFPNYSSELNVNALLLGDSALYLCATTGARGELFFGEGSRLTVL.

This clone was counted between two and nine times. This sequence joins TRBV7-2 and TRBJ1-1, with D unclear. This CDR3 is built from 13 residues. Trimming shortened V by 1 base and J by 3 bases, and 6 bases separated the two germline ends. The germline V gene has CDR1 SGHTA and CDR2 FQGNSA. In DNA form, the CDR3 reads TGTGCCAGCAGCTTAGAGCTCTACACTGAAGCTTTCTTT. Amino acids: CASSLELYTEAFF.

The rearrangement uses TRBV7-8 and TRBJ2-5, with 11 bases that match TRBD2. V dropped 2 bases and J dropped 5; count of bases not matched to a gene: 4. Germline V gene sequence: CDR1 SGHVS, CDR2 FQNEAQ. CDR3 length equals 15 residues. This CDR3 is CASSLLAGGGETQYF. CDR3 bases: TGTGCCAGCAGCTTACTAGCGGGGGGCGGGGAGACCCAGTACTTC.

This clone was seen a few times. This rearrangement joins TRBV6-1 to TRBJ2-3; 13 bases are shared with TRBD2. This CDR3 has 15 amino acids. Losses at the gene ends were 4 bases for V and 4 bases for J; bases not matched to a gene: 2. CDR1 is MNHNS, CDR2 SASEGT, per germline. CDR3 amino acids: CASSGLAGGSDTQYF. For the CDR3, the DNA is TGTGCCAGCAGTGGACTAGCGGGGGGCTCAGATACGCAGTATTTT.